This T cell receptor (beta chain) was sequenced for a study of cytomegalovirus exposure and HLA in healthy donors. Looking at the study overall: Of all 380 or so donors who were genotyped, 70% to 85% belonged to the Caucasian-associated ancestry cluster.

On this clone itself: What it binds is not known. Other DNA sequences within the sample encode an identical CDR3.

General observations from the study: Trimming of TCR beta V- and J-genes showed a link, identified in a later analysis, to a missense DCLRE1C variant. There were some V segments, including TRBV6-2 and TRBV6-3, excluded as indistinguishable. When analyzed later, the rates of TCR association showed variation by HLA locus, with DRB1 the most and HLA-C the fewest.

V shed 5 bases, J shed 5 bases, and the junction held 2 bases outside the gene matches. Germline V CDR1 and CDR2: MNHEY, SVGAGI. This CDR3 comprises 14 residues. PCR used 60 Vbeta primers and 13 Jbeta primers. The repertoire was sequenced with immunoSEQ multiplex PCR; TCRdb's copy has only in-frame clones and lacks some. This sample has approximately 190,000 clones, with approximately 78% found just once. The V gene is TRBV6-5, the J gene TRBJ2-1, with 11 bases that match TRBD2. The source material was PBMCs. The clonotype comes from a woman under 30 in good health and CMV-seronegative. CDR3 coding DNA: TGTGCCAGCAGTCTAGCGGGAGGCCACAATGAGCAGTTCTTC. Translated, it gives CASSLAGGHNEQFF.